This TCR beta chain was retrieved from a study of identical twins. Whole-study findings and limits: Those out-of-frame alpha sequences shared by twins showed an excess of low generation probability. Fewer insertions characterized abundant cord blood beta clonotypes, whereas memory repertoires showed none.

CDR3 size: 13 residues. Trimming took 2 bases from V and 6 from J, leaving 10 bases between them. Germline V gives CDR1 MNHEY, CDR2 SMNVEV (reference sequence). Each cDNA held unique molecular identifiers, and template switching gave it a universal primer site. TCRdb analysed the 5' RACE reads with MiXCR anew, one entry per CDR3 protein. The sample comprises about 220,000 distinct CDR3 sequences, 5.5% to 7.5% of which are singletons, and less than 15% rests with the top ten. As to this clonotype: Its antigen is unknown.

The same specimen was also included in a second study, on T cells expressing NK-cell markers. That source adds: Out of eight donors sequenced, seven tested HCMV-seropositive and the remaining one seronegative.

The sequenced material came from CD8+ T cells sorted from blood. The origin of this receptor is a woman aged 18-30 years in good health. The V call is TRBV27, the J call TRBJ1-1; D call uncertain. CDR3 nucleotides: TGTGCCAGCAGTTTAAGCGGGAGGTCTGAAGCTTTCTTT. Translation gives CASSLSGRSEAFF.